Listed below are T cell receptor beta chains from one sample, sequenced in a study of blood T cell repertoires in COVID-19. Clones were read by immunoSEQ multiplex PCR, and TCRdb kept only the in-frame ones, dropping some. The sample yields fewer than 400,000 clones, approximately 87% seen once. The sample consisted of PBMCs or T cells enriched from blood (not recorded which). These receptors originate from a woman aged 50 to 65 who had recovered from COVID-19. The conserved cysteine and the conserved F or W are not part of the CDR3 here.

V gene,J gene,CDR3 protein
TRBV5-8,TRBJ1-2,ASSLRTSTNYGYT
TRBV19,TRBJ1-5,ASSIGDRVLGPQH
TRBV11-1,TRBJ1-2,ASSRTGQGNGYT
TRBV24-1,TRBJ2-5,ATSDPGTGGETQY
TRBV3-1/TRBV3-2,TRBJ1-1,ASSQTATLNTEAF
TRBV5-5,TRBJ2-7,ASSQGLATYEQY
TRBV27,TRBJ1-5,ASSYNTAQPQH
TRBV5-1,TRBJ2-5,ASSLESLRGTQY
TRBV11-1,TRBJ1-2,ASSLPGTAGGYT
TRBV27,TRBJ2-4,ASSTDRLAKNIQY
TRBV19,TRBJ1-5,ASSIEQVNQPQH
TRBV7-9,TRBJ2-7,ASSLDVSNYEQY
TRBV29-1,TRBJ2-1,TGGRSYNEQF